One and the same sample provided the 11 T cell receptor beta chains below, sequenced in a study of T cells in Graves' hyperthyroidism and ophthalmopathy. Authors of the study amplified TCR beta CDR3 regions from RNA transcripts. First-round RT-PCR of the TCR CDR3 relied on the HTBI primer set. TCRdb itself ran the multiplex PCR reads through MiXCR, one entry per CDR3 protein. This sample yields 300,000 to 450,000 distinct CDR3 sequences, of which 14% are seen a single time; roughly a fifth belongs to the top ten. Sequencing was done on a sample of blood. Receptors originate from a woman in her twenties or thirties with Graves' ophthalmopathy.

This clonotype was seen only a few times. The genes are TRBV9 and TRBJ1-2, with TRBD1 matching 11 bases. CDR3 length: 14 amino acids. The J segment lost 5 bases and the V segment lost 4 bases, leaving 4 bases of the junction unmatched. Germline V gives CDR1 SGDLS, CDR2 YYNGEE. The CDR3 DNA reads as TGTGCCAGCAGCAACCGGGACAGGGGGTATGGCTACACCTTC. Amino acid sequence: CASSNRDRGYGYTF.

In this sample, this clonotype turned up many times. The gene calls are TRBV20-1 and TRBJ1-2; D is perhaps TRBD1 (5 bases). Germline V lookup: CDR1 DFQATT, CDR2 SNEGSKA (reference sequence). Trimming shortened V by 3 bases and J by 6 bases, and 20 bases separated the two germline ends. The length of the CDR3 is 15 residues. CDR3 in DNA: TGCAGTGCTAGGGGGGTGCCTAATCCGGCGGATGGCTACACCTTC. It yields the protein CSARGVPNPADGYTF.

This clonotype was seen at least ten times. The chain joins TRBV20-1 to TRBJ1-5; D unresolved. This CDR3 is built from 16 residues. V lost 5 bases, J lost 6 bases, and 23 bases lay in between. The germline V gene has CDR1 DFQATT and CDR2 SNEGSKA (reference sequence). CDR3 amino acids: CSARRLDDSFVQPQHF. The CDR3 nucleotides are TGCAGTGCTCGCCGTTTGGACGATAGTTTCGTTCAGCCCCAGCATTTT.

Many counts were recorded for this clonotype. The genes are TRBV2 and TRBJ2-3, with TRBD2 as a possible D gene (6 bases). Germline CDR1 reads SNHLY; CDR2 reads FYNNEI. CDR3 length equals 16 residues. Trimming removed 4 bases from V and 0 bases from J, with 14 bases in between. The CDR3: CASSAVWGTSTDTQYF. The DNA of the CDR3 is TGTGCCAGCAGTGCGGTCTGGGGGACTAGCACAGATACGCAGTATTTT.

The chain couples TRBV20-1 to TRBJ1-4; possible D gene TRBD1, 5 bases. This CDR3 contains 13 residues. The germline V gene has CDR1 DFQATT and CDR2 SNEGSKA (reference sequence). Trimming took off 3 bases at V and 6 bases at J, with 11 bases between the two ends. CDR3 DNA: TGCAGTGCTAGGAGGGGAAGAGATGAAAAACTGTTTTTT. This gives the protein CSARRGRDEKLFF.

This clonotype was observed at least ten times. The chain has TRBV2 and TRBJ2-7; 7 bases match TRBD1. CDR3 length: 14 residues. V shed 7 bases and J 5 bases; nucleotides not matched to a gene: 11. CDR1 is SNHLY, CDR2 FYNNEI, per germline. CDR3 residues: CASIMAGGADEQYF. CDR3 DNA sequence: TGTGCCAGCATTATGGCAGGGGGTGCCGACGAGCAGTACTTC.

This clonotype was counted ten times or more. V is TRBV7-9 and J is TRBJ2-7; weak D call: TRBD1 (6 bases). Per germline, CDR1 SEHNR and CDR2 FQNEAQ (reference sequence). CDR3 length: 13 amino acids. V dropped 1 base and J dropped 5 bases, with 9 bases sitting between them. The DNA of the CDR3 is TGTGCCAGCAGCTTAGTTGCAGGGGACGAGCAGTACTTC. It is translated as CASSLVAGDEQYF.

This clonotype was recorded many times. V gene TRBV7-2 combines with J gene TRBJ2-3; D gene ambiguous. Germline assignment: CDR1 SGHTA and CDR2 FQGNSA. This CDR3 region has 12 residues. Trimming pared 5 bases from V and 8 bases from J, leaving 11 bases between. The CDR3 DNA sequence: TGTGCCAGCAGCCCATATATCGGTACGCAGTATTTT. Protein: CASSPYIGTQYF.

V gene TRBV5-1 combines with J gene TRBJ2-5; 11 bases are a match to TRBD2. The CDR3 is 16 amino acids. Germline CDR1 reads SGHRS; CDR2 reads YFSETQ. The V segment lost 0 bases and the J segment 2 bases; nucleotides outside the gene matches: 3. This CDR3 is CASSLVGLAAQETQYF. The CDR3, as DNA: TGCGCCAGCAGCTTGGTGGGACTAGCGGCTCAAGAGACCCAGTACTTC. The variable domain in full, with the rest retrieved from reference TRBV5-1 and TRBJ2-5, is KAGVTQTPRYLIKTRGQQVTLSCSPISGHRSVSWYQQTPGQGLQFLFEYFSETQRNKGNFPGRFSGRQFSNSRSEMNVSTLELGDSALYLCASSLVGLAAQETQYFGPGTRLLVL.

This clonotype was counted ten times or more. J is TRBJ2-7 and V is TRBV5-1; 7 bases map to TRBD1. V trimming: 8 bases; J trimming: 6 bases; junction bases outside the gene matches: 17. This CDR3 contains 15 residues. The germline gives CDR1 SGHRS, CDR2 YFSETQ. In DNA form, the CDR3 reads TGCGCCAGTTACACCCGGGACAGCGAGTTCCCCGAGCAGTACTTC. It specifies CASYTRDSEFPEQYF.

This clonotype has at least ten counts. V gene TRBV7-2 combines with J gene TRBJ2-1, with D unresolved. V lost 2 bases and J lost 6, with 11 bases in between. Germline assignment: CDR1 SGHTA and CDR2 FQGNSA. The CDR3 loop spans 14 amino acids. In DNA, the CDR3 is TGTGCCAGCAGCTTAATCCCACAGCTCAATGAGCAGTTCTTC. This codes for CASSLIPQLNEQFF.